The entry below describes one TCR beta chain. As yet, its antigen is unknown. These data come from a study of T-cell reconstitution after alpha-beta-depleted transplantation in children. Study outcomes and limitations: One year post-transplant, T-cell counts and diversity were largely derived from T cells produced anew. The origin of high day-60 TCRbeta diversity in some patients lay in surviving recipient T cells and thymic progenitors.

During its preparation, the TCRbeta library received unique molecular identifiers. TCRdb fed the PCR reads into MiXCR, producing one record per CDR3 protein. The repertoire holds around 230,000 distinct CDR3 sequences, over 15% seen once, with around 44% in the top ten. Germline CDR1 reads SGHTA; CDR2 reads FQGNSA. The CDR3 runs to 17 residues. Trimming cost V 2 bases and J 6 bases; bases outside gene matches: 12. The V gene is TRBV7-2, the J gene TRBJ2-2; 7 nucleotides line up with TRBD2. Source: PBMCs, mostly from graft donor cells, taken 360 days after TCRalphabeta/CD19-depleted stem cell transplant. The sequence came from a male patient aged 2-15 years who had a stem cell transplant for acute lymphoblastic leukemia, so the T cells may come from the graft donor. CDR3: CASSLLPSGIKAGELFF. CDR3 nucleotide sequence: TGTGCCAGCAGCTTATTACCCAGCGGGATCAAGGCCGGGGAGCTGTTTTTT.